Below, 25 T cell receptor beta chains from the same sample are listed, as sequenced in a study of response to subunit inactivated influenza vaccine. TCRdb processed the RT-PCR reads anew with MiXCR; each CDR3 protein has one entry. This sample carries about 540,000 distinct CDR3 sequences, approximately 14% of them seen once, and the ten largest clones take approximately 12%. The source material was PBMCs from blood, sampled approximately 12 days after vaccination. The receptors originated from a man aged 50 to 59 who received an inactivated influenza vaccine.

This clonotype was seen a single time. The chain has TRBV5-1 and TRBJ2-1; TRBD1 aligns across 7 bases. Germline assignment: CDR1 SGHRS and CDR2 YFSETQ. The CDR3 is made up of 15 amino acids. V lost 4 bases and J lost 4; bases outside the gene matches: 8. CDR3 DNA sequence: TGCGCCAGCAGCCAATCCGGGACAGTGTACAATGAGCAGTTCTTC. This sequence encodes CASSQSGTVYNEQFF.

This clonotype was observed many times. The genes are TRBV29-1 and TRBJ2-2; D remains ambiguous. Looked up from germline, CDR1 is SQVTM and CDR2 is ANQGSEA. This CDR3 has 13 residues. The V and J ends lost 4 bases and 3 bases respectively, with 9 bases between them. The CDR3 region has the DNA TGCAGCGTTGCCCGACGTGACACCGGGGAGCTGTTTTTT. Translated, it gives CSVARRDTGELFF.

The chain recombines TRBV20-1 with TRBJ1-2; TRBD1 agrees at 10 bases. Germline CDR1 is DFQATT and CDR2 is SNEGSKA (reference sequence). The CDR3 totals 13 residues. Trimming removed 5 bases from V and 7 bases from J; junction bases left unmatched: 7. CDR3 in amino acids: CSAPRDRGGGYTF. CDR3 nucleotides: TGCAGTGCTCCTCGGGACAGGGGAGGTGGCTACACCTTC.

This clonotype was observed a few times. The chain couples TRBV10-3 to TRBJ1-6, with D possibly matching TRBD1 (5 bases). The CDR3 spans 15 residues. Germline CDR1 reads ENHRY; CDR2 reads SYGVKD. V lost 6 bases and J 5 bases, leaving 14 bases between the germline ends. The CDR3: CAIRADSSNNSPLHF. CDR3 DNA sequence: TGTGCCATCAGGGCAGACAGTAGTAATAATTCACCCCTCCACTTT.

This clonotype was seen a handful of times. This sequence joins TRBV12-3 or TRBV12-4 and TRBJ2-2; D remains unclear. This CDR3 comprises 13 residues. Trimming removed 4 bases at V and 6 bases at J, with 9 bases between. The CDR3 spells CASSWRLSGELFF. CDR3 coding DNA: TGTGCCAGCAGTTGGAGATTGTCCGGGGAGCTGTTTTTT.

This clonotype was observed a few times. The CDR3, as DNA: TGTGCCAGCAACGAGGCAGGGGCCGGCAATCAGCCCCAGCATTTT. Residues: CASNEAGAGNQPQHF. This chain uses TRBV2 with TRBJ1-5, with D perhaps matching TRBD1 (6 bases). Germline assignment: CDR1 SNHLY and CDR2 FYNNEI. This CDR3 is 15 amino acids long. V was shortened by 7 bases and J by 2 bases, with 15 bases between the two germline ends.

A few counts support this clonotype. This chain connects TRBV7-9 to TRBJ2-3, with D perhaps TRBD2 (6 bases). V lost 7 bases to trimming and J lost 5 bases, with 7 bases between them. The CDR3 runs to 11 residues. Per germline, CDR1 SEHNR and CDR2 FQNEAQ (reference sequence). CDR3 bases: TGTGCCAGCATCGGGAGAGATACGCAGTATTTT. Translated: CASIGRDTQYF. Combining the CDR3 with reference TRBV7-9 and TRBJ2-3 gives the whole variable domain DTGVSQNPRHKITKRGQNVTFRCDPISEHNRLYWYRQTLGQGPEFLTYFQNEAQLEKSRLLSDRFSAERPKGSFSTLEIQRTEQGDSAMYLCASIGRDTQYFGPGTRLTVL.

The V gene is TRBV20-1, the J gene TRBJ2-2, with 8 positions matching TRBD1. The trim removed 5 bases at V and 2 bases at J, leaving 4 bases unmatched. Germline lookup yields CDR1 DFQATT and CDR2 SNEGSKA (reference sequence). The length of the CDR3 is 14 residues. The DNA for the CDR3 is TGCAGTGCTCCTACAGGGGGAAACACCGGGGAGCTGTTTTTT. Translated, it gives CSAPTGGNTGELFF.

The gene calls are TRBV3-1 and TRBJ2-2; a weak D match, TRBD1 (6 bases). Germline CDR1 and CDR2: LGHDT and YNNKEL (reference sequence). The CDR3 has 17 amino acids. Between the trimmed V and J ends, which lost 3 bases and 3 bases, there was a span of 17 bases. The CDR3 DNA reads TGTGCCAGCAGCCACCCCCTCCGGGACACCTACACCGGGGAGCTGTTTTTT. Protein: CASSHPLRDTYTGELFF.

In nucleotides, the CDR3 is TGTGCCTGGAGTGTACCGTGGGAGGGCAATGAGCAGTTCTTC. Protein: CAWSVPWEGNEQFF. The V call is TRBV30, the J call TRBJ2-1, with 7 bases that match TRBD2. The CDR3 loop spans 14 amino acids. CDR1 is GTSNPN and CDR2 is SVGIG in the germline V gene (reference sequence). Losses at the gene ends were 0 bases for V and 6 bases for J; bases not matched to a gene: 5.

This clonotype was found a few times. This chain connects TRBV7-2 to TRBJ1-1; 7 bases align to TRBD1. The germline gives CDR1 SGHTA, CDR2 FQGNSA. The CDR3 length is 16 residues. V lost 3 bases and J lost 4; bases outside the gene matches: 11. DNA for the CDR3: TGTGCCAGCAGCTTTAGCAGTAGAGGGGGCTTCACTGAAGCTTTCTTT. Encoded protein: CASSFSSRGGFTEAFF.

In DNA, the CDR3 is TGTGCCAGCAGTTCTAATAGGCAGGCCGGCAGTTACGACTATGGCTACACCTTC. Protein sequence: CASSSNRQAGSYDYGYTF. The chain couples TRBV11-1 to TRBJ1-2; D call uncertain. There are 18 residues in the CDR3. V was shortened by 6 bases and J by 3 bases, with 26 bases between the two germline ends. Germline CDR1 reads SGHAT; CDR2 reads FQDESV (reference sequence).

A few counts support this clonotype. The chain has TRBV12-3 or TRBV12-4 and TRBJ1-4; D is unclear. The CDR3 contains 14 residues. Between the trimmed V and J ends, which lost 5 bases and 4 bases, there was a span of 11 bases. Here the CDR3 reads CASSGSGLNEKLFF. The CDR3, as DNA: TGTGCCAGCAGTGGCTCAGGTCTTAATGAAAAACTGTTTTTT.

This clonotype has a handful of counts. The V gene is TRBV18, the J gene TRBJ2-5, with a tentative D call TRBD2 (6 bases). V was trimmed by 3 bases and J by 4 bases, leaving 12 bases between them. The CDR3 length is 14 residues. Germline values: CDR1 KGHSH, CDR2 LQKENI. In DNA form, the CDR3 reads TGTGCCAGCTCACCGGGCGGGACGGGAGAGACCCAGTACTTC. It codes for CASSPGGTGETQYF.

The chain employs TRBV2 and TRBJ2-5, with D possibly TRBD2 on 6 matching bases. With 4 bases removed from V and 1 base from J, the gap between germline ends came to 13 bases. Germline-derived CDR1 and CDR2 are SNHLY and FYNNEI. This CDR3 region has 15 residues. CDR3 nucleotides: TGTGCCAGCAGTGCTCATCTAGCGCCCCAAGAGACCCAGTACTTC. Its protein product is CASSAHLAPQETQYF.

This clonotype was counted a few times. The chain carries TRBV20-1 and TRBJ1-1, with TRBD1 identical over 8 bases. Germline lookup yields CDR1 DFQATT and CDR2 SNEGSKA (reference sequence). The CDR3 length is 15 residues. The trim removed 6 bases at V and 0 bases at J, leaving 9 bases unmatched. The CDR3 nucleotides read TGCAGTGCCCTTGGACAGGGAGGGATGAACACTGAAGCTTTCTTT. This translates into CSALGQGGMNTEAFF.

The V gene is TRBV7-9, the J gene TRBJ1-4, with no clear D. The CDR3 sequence is 15 residues long. V lost 5 bases to trimming and J lost 13 bases, with 23 bases between them. CDR1 and CDR2 (germline): SEHNR, FQNEAQ (reference sequence). CDR3 in DNA: TGTGCCAGCAGCCAAAGAAGCCAGACCCTGACAAGACTGTTTTTT. As protein: CASSQRSQTLTRLFF.

The V gene is TRBV12-3 or TRBV12-4, the J gene TRBJ1-2; tentatively, D is TRBD1 (5 bases). V was trimmed by 0 bases and J by 7 bases, leaving 9 bases between them. The CDR3 consists of 13 residues. CDR3 sequence (DNA): TGTGCCAGCAGTTTAGCGGGAGGGGCTGGCTACACCTTC. This codes for CASSLAGGAGYTF.

The V call is TRBV5-4, the J call TRBJ2-7; TRBD1 matches at 9 bases. V lost 3 bases to trimming and J lost 6 bases; unmatched junction nucleotides: 7. Germline loops: CDR1 SGHNT, CDR2 YYREEE (reference sequence). The CDR3 has 14 residues. The CDR3 DNA sequence: TGTGCCAGCAGCTCGGGACAGGGCTTAGGCGAGCAGTACTTC. It is translated as CASSSGQGLGEQYF.

The gene calls are TRBV29-1 and TRBJ1-2, with 8 nucleotides matching TRBD1. Looked up from germline, CDR1 is SQVTM and CDR2 is ANQGSEA. This CDR3 has 13 amino acids. Unmatched junction bases numbered 5, after V lost 4 bases and J lost 4 bases. The CDR3 region has the DNA TGCAGCGTTGCCGGACAGGGTGTCTATGGCTACACCTTC. Its translation: CSVAGQGVYGYTF.

This clonotype appeared a few times. The rearrangement uses TRBV20-1 and TRBJ1-1, with D possibly matching TRBD1 (6 bases). Germline V lookup: CDR1 DFQATT, CDR2 SNEGSKA (reference sequence). Trimming shortened V by 3 bases and J by 1 base, and 15 bases separated the two germline ends. The CDR3 runs to 15 residues. CDR3 sequence: CSARLSDRGNTEAFF. For the CDR3, the DNA is TGCAGTGCTAGGCTATCGGACAGAGGGAACACTGAAGCTTTCTTT.

This clonotype has just a few counts. The chain couples TRBV20-1 to TRBJ2-3, with D possibly TRBD1 on 6 matching bases. CDR3 length: 14 residues. CDR1 DFQATT and CDR2 SNEGSKA come from the germline V gene (reference sequence). Trimming shortened V by 6 bases and J by 0 bases, and 13 bases separated the two germline ends. CDR3 loop: CSAGRDTSTDTQYF. CDR3 DNA sequence: TGCAGTGCCGGTCGGGACACCAGCACAGATACGCAGTATTTT.

The chain is built from TRBV5-5 and TRBJ2-2; D is perhaps TRBD1 (7 bases). Trimming stripped 0 bases from V and 6 bases from J, with 12 bases between. The CDR3 consists of 15 residues. The germline CDR1 and CDR2 sequences are SGHKS and YYEKEE (reference sequence). The chain's CDR3 is CASSLEGRGAGELFF. The CDR3 coding sequence is TGTGCCAGCAGCTTGGAGGGCAGGGGGGCCGGGGAGCTGTTTTTT.

The rearrangement links TRBV13 to TRBJ2-3; 9 positions match TRBD2. The CDR3 consists of 17 residues. Per the germline V gene, CDR1 is PRHDT and CDR2 is FYEKMQ (reference sequence). Trimming removed 0 bases from V and 6 bases from J; junction bases left unmatched: 10. In nucleotides, the CDR3 is TGTGCCAGCAGCTTAGGCCGTTGGCTAGCGGGGAGGGATACGCAGTATTTT. Translation: CASSLGRWLAGRDTQYF.

This clonotype was detected only a few times. The chain recombines TRBV10-3 with TRBJ1-5; D uncertain. Germline assignment: CDR1 ENHRY and CDR2 SYGVKD. V was cut by 4 bases and J by 3 bases, with 7 bases left in between. The CDR3 totals 13 residues. The CDR3 region is CAISATVNQPQHF. The CDR3 nucleotides read TGTGCCATCAGTGCCACAGTCAATCAGCCCCAGCATTTT.